Below are 22 T cell receptor beta chains sequenced from a single sample in a study of blood T cell repertoires in COVID-19. The method was immunoSEQ multiplex PCR; TCRdb's version includes in-frame clones alone and lacks a portion of them. The data hold 90,000 to 100,000 clones, with around nine tenths observed a single time. The material sequenced was peripheral blood. These receptors originate from a man over 45 with acute or convalescent COVID-19.

The rearrangement links TRBV18 to TRBJ2-3; 7 bases agree with TRBD2. CDR1 and CDR2 from the germline V gene are KGHSH and LQKENI. The CDR3 contains 15 residues. J lost 2 bases, V lost 1 base, and 3 bases had no gene match. CDR3 bases: TGTGCCAGCTCACCACAGAGCGGGACCACAGATACGCAGTATTTT. Amino acid sequence: CASSPQSGTTDTQYF.

The gene calls are TRBV19 and TRBJ2-7; 10 bases align to TRBD1. Per germline, CDR1 LNHDA and CDR2 SQIVND (reference sequence). There are 14 residues in the CDR3. The V and J ends lost 6 bases and 3 bases, in that order; junction bases with no gene match: 5. Here the CDR3 reads CASRAGTGVYEQYF. The CDR3 DNA is TGTGCCAGTAGAGCCGGGACAGGGGTCTACGAGCAGTACTTC.

The V gene is TRBV20-1, the J gene TRBJ2-1; 8 nucleotides agree with TRBD2. The CDR3 covers 13 residues. Germline CDR1 and CDR2: DFQATT and SNEGSKA (reference sequence). J lost 10 bases, V lost 3 bases, and 8 bases had no gene match. The CDR3 protein is CSASISGGREQFF. CDR3 DNA: TGCAGTGCTAGTATCAGCGGGGGAAGGGAGCAGTTCTTC.

The chain recombines TRBV6-5 with TRBJ2-7; D not resolved. The CDR3 is 13 amino acids. Germline assignment: CDR1 MNHEY and CDR2 SVGAGI. With 0 bases removed from V and 4 bases from J, the gap between germline ends came to 7 bases. This CDR3 is CASSYSQYYEQYF. The DNA for the CDR3 is TGTGCCAGCAGTTACTCGCAGTATTACGAGCAGTACTTC.

J is TRBJ1-1 and V is TRBV19; possible D gene TRBD1, 6 bases. The V end lost 7 bases, the J end lost 5 bases, and 17 bases lay between the germline ends. CDR1 is LNHDA and CDR2 is SQIVND in the germline V gene (reference sequence). CDR3 length: 14 residues. CDR3 region: CASTHGGGGTEAFF. CDR3 in DNA: TGTGCCAGTACCCATGGGGGCGGGGGGACTGAAGCTTTCTTT.

V is TRBV11-2 and J is TRBJ2-7; D gene ambiguous. Looked up from germline, CDR1 is SGHAT and CDR2 is FQNNGV. This CDR3 spans 13 amino acids. The V and J ends lost 2 bases and 3 bases respectively, with 8 bases between them. CDR3 DNA sequence: TGTGCCAGCAGCTTACAAAACAGCTACGAGCAGTACTTC. Amino acid sequence: CASSLQNSYEQYF.

The genes are TRBV3-1 (or the pseudogene TRBV3-2) and TRBJ2-1, with 7 bases matching TRBD2. Germline trimming cut 1 base from V and 9 bases from J; bases unmatched to any gene: 6. The germline V gene has CDR1 LGHDT and CDR2 YNNKEL (reference sequence). The CDR3 runs to 14 residues. CDR3 nucleotide sequence: TGTGCCAGCAGCCAAGGGGGGAGGGTTGGTGAGCAGTTCTTC. Residues: CASSQGGRVGEQFF.

CDR3 DNA sequence: TGTGCCAGCAGCTTTAGGGGAGGGAAGGGAGAGACCCAGTACTTC. Translated, it gives CASSFRGGKGETQYF. The chain carries TRBV5-6 and TRBJ2-5; 7 bases are a match to TRBD2. Germline CDR1 SGHDT, CDR2 YYEEEE. There are 15 residues in the CDR3. J gave up 4 bases and V 2 bases, and 8 bases lay outside the gene matches.

The J gene is TRBJ2-7, the V gene TRBV10-3, with 7 bases lining up with TRBD1. Germline trimming cut 4 bases from V and 2 bases from J; bases unmatched to any gene: 8. CDR3 size: 15 residues. Germline CDR1 reads ENHRY; CDR2 reads SYGVKD. This CDR3 is CAISADRVGTYEQYF. Here the CDR3 DNA reads TGTGCCATCAGTGCTGACAGGGTAGGGACCTACGAGCAGTACTTC.

The V and J genes are TRBV4-1 and TRBJ2-3; 11 bases are shared with TRBD2. The CDR3 is 18 amino acids. The V segment lost 2 bases and the J segment 2 bases; nucleotides outside the gene matches: 9. The germline CDR1 and CDR2 sequences are MGHRA and YSYEKL. The CDR3 DNA follows: TGCGCCAGCAGCCAAACCCTACTAGCGGGAGCTGCCACAGATACGCAGTATTTT. Encoded protein: CASSQTLLAGAATDTQYF.

The CDR3 nucleotides read TGTGCCAGCAGTGAAGTATTGGAGGCCCCGGGGGAGCAGTACTTC. Residues: CASSEVLEAPGEQYF. The chain joins TRBV6-1 to TRBJ2-7; D possibly corresponds to TRBD2 (5 bases). The germline CDR1 and CDR2 sequences are MNHNS and SASEGT. The germline V and J ends were trimmed by 1 base and 7 bases, with 17 bases remaining between them. The CDR3 totals 15 residues.

The chain joins TRBV24-1 to TRBJ2-1; the match to TRBD2 covers 10 bases. Germline values: CDR1 KGHDR, CDR2 SFDVKD. The CDR3 is 16 residues long. V was pared by 5 bases and J by 0 bases, with 3 bases of the junction left unmatched. CDR3 coding DNA: TGTGCCACCAGTGTCTCTAGCGGGAGCTCCTACAATGAGCAGTTCTTC. This sequence encodes CATSVSSGSSYNEQFF.

The J gene is TRBJ2-7, the V gene TRBV5-1, with a weak D call TRBD1 (6 bases). The V end lost 0 bases, the J end lost 7 bases, and 20 bases lay between the germline ends. This CDR3 is built from 16 residues. Germline CDR1 and CDR2: SGHRS and YFSETQ. CDR3 sequence: CASSLAPGQGKGEQYF. The CDR3 nucleotides read TGCGCCAGCAGCTTGGCCCCAGGGCAGGGGAAGGGTGAGCAGTACTTC.

A single count supports this clone. J is TRBJ1-5 and V is TRBV18, with D perhaps matching TRBD1 (6 bases). Germline CDR1 is KGHSH and CDR2 is LQKENI. V was trimmed by 6 bases and J by 2 bases, leaving 17 bases between them. The CDR3 is 16 amino acids. CDR3 amino acids: CASSKGGAQGNQPQHF. CDR3 nucleotide sequence: TGTGCCAGCTCCAAAGGGGGGGCGCAAGGCAATCAGCCCCAGCATTTT.

The rearrangement links TRBV20-1 to TRBJ1-2; D gene unclear. Germline V gives CDR1 DFQATT, CDR2 SNEGSKA (reference sequence). The CDR3 loop spans 11 amino acids. Trimming pared 2 bases from V and 9 bases from J, leaving 10 bases between. CDR3 sequence (DNA): TGCAGTGCTAGATATGAGGTTAGCTACACCTTC. It codes for CSARYEVSYTF.

V and J are TRBV10-1 and TRBJ2-1, with a weak D call TRBD2 (6 bases). The CDR3 has 15 residues. Germline CDR1 WNHNN, CDR2 SYGVQD (reference sequence). V gave up 2 bases and J gave up 2 bases, with 10 bases separating them. CDR3 sequence (DNA): TGCGCCAGCAGTGAGGGTAGCGGTACCTACAATGAGCAGTTCTTC. This translates into CASSEGSGTYNEQFF.

The chain recombines TRBV14 with TRBJ2-6, with D tentatively TRBD1 (5 bases). Germline CDR1 and CDR2: SGHDN and FVKESK. The CDR3 totals 18 residues. The V end was cut by 6 bases, the J end by 0 bases, with 18 bases between. Written as DNA, the CDR3 is TGTGCCAGCAGTCCCGCGGCAGGGTACAGCTCTGGGGCCAACGTCCTGACTTTC. It encodes CASSPAAGYSSGANVLTF.

This sequence joins TRBV24-1 and TRBJ2-1; 11 positions agree with TRBD2. The ends lost 5 bases at V and 7 bases at J; junction bases unmatched: 6. Germline V gives CDR1 KGHDR, CDR2 SFDVKD. This CDR3 has 15 residues. CDR3 in amino acids: CATSGAGLAENEQFF. CDR3 DNA: TGTGCCACCAGTGGCGCGGGACTAGCGGAGAATGAGCAGTTCTTC.

This chain links TRBV14 with TRBJ2-7; D might be TRBD2 (6 bases). CDR3 size: 15 residues. With 3 bases removed from V and 5 bases from J, the gap between germline ends came to 17 bases. CDR1 and CDR2 from the germline V gene are SGHDN and FVKESK. The CDR3 loop reads CASSHGGARAHEQYF. Written as DNA, the CDR3 is TGTGCCAGCAGCCACGGAGGGGCCAGGGCCCACGAGCAGTACTTC.

This chain joins TRBV30 and TRBJ1-5; D not certain. The CDR3 consists of 12 residues. With 3 bases removed from V and 4 bases from J, the gap between germline ends came to 7 bases. CDR1 is GTSNPN, CDR2 SVGIG, per germline (reference sequence). The CDR3 nucleotides read TGTGCCTGGAGGGGAGCGAATCAGCCCCAGCATTTT. Protein sequence: CAWRGANQPQHF.

CDR3 in DNA: TGCGCCAGCAGCTTGGACCAGGGCACCAATGGCTACACCTTC. Translation gives CASSLDQGTNGYTF. The V gene is TRBV5-1, the J gene TRBJ1-2; D may be TRBD1 (5 bases). This CDR3 is built from 14 residues. V lost 0 bases, J lost 6 bases, and 12 bases lay in between. Germline CDR1 reads SGHRS; CDR2 reads YFSETQ.

V is TRBV2 and J is TRBJ1-1; 10 bases are a match to TRBD1. The CDR3 contains 16 residues. Germline V gene lookup returns CDR1 SNHLY and CDR2 FYNNEI. Germline trimming cut 7 bases from V and 0 bases from J; bases unmatched to any gene: 8. In nucleotides, the CDR3 is TGTGCCAGCAACCGGGGGGACAGGGGACTGAACACTGAAGCTTTCTTT. This codes for CASNRGDRGLNTEAFF.